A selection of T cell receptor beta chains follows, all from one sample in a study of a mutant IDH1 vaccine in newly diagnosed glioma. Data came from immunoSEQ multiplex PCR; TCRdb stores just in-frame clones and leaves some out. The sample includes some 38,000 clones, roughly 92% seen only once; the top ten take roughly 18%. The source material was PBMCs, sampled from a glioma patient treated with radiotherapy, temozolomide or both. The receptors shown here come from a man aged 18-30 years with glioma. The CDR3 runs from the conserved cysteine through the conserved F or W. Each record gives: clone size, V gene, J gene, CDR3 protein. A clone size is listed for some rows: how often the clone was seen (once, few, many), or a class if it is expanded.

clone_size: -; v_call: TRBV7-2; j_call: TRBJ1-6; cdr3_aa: CASSPSHRGSYNSPLHF
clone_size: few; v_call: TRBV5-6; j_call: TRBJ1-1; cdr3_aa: CASSFTPTDEAFF
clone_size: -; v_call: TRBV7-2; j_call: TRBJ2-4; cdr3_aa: CASSGQREYNIQYF
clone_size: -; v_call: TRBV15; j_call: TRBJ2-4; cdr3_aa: CATSRGQGDMAKNIQYF
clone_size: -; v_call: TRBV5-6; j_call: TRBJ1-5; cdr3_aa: CASSFPGSNQPQHF
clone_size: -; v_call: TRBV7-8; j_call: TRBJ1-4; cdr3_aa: CASSSYPPGQGKGEKLFF
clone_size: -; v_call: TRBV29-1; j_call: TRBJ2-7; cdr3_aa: CSVGLAGAYEQYF
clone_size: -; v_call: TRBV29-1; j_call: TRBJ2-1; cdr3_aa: CSVGTGGYNEQFF
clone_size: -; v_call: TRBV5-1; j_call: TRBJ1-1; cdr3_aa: CASRTVSLMNTEAFF
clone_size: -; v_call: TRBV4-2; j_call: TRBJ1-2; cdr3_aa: CASSSVPGQGKVSGYTF
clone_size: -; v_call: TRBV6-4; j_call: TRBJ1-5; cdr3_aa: CASSRDRYQPQHF
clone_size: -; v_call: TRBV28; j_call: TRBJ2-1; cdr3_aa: CASSLGPHNEQFF
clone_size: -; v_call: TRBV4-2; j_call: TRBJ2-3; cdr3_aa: CASSLLGGWGGDTQYF
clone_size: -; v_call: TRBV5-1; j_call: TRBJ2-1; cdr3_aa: CASSPDSRQTRNNEQFF
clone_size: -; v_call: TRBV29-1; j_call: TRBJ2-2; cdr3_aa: CSVEVHPGELFF
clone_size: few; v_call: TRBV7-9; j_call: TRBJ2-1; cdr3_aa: CASSPSLGTELGNEQFF
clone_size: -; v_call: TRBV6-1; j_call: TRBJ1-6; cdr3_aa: CASSEVRGANSPLHF
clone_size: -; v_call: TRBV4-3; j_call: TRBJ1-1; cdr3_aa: CASSPGGNTEAFF
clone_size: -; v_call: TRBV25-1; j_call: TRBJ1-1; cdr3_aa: CASSEGRNTEAFF
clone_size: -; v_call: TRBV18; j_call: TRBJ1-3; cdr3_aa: CASSPGTQGNTIYF
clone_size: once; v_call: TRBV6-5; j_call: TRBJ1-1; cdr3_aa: CASGRSQQKAFF
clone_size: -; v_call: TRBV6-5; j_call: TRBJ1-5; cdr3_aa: CASSPRAGNQPQHF
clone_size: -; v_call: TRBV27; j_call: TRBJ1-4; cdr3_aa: CASSRPGAGEKLFF
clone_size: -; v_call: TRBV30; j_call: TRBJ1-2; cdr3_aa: CAWRGGGYGYTF
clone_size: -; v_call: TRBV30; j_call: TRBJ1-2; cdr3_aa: CAWSWADRAAYGYTF
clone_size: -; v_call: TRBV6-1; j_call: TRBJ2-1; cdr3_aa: CASSEAAQFGGDEQFF
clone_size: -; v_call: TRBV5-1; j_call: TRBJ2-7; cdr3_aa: CASSLALGAEQYF
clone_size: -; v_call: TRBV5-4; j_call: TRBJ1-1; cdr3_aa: CASSLAGRQGEAEAFF
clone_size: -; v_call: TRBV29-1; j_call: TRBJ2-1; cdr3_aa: CSVEDLVRGYNEQFF
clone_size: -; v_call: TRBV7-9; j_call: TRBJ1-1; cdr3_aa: CASSRRQPEAFF